The rows below give T cell receptor beta chains drawn from one sample of a study of T cells in Graves' hyperthyroidism and ophthalmopathy. TCRdb called the multiplex PCR reads again in MiXCR, with one record for every CDR3 protein. The sample has 550,000 to 650,000 distinct CDR3 sequences, approximately 13% seen once. The sequenced sample was blood. These receptors were taken from a woman between 25 and 40 years old with Graves' hyperthyroidism that later progressed to Graves' ophthalmopathy. The CDR3 runs from the conserved cysteine through the conserved F or W. A D gene is named only where the DNA matches it firmly. A clone size is listed for some rows: how often the clone was seen (once, few, many), or a class if it is expanded.

v_gene,d_gene,j_gene,abundance,CDR3nt,CDR3aa
TRBV7-6,TRBD2,TRBJ2-4,.,TGTGCCAGCAGCTTAGGACTAGCGGGCCCGCGGGCCAAAAACATTCAGTACTTC,CASSLGLAGPRAKNIQYF
TRBV2,TRBD2,TRBJ2-7,many,TGTGCCAGCAGGCCTTTACTAGCGGGAGCGAGGGAGCAGTACTTC,CASRPLLAGAREQYF
TRBV7-3,.,TRBJ2-2,few,TGTGCCAGCTCCTTACAGGGGGAGGGCACCGGGGAGCTGTTTTTT,CASSLQGEGTGELFF
TRBV5-6,.,TRBJ1-6,.,TGTGCCAGCAGCCTCTGGGGGAGTTGGGGTTCACCCCTCCACTTT,CASSLWGSWGSPLHF
TRBV6-8,.,TRBJ2-3,few,TGTGCCAGCAGTTACTCCCCCCGGGGAGCCACAGATACGCAGTATTTT,CASSYSPRGATDTQYF
TRBV19,TRBD1,TRBJ1-2,.,TGTGCCAGTAACCCTGGGGGACAGGGCGGGTATGGCTACACCTTC,CASNPGGQGGYGYTF
TRBV2,TRBD1,TRBJ1-2,once,TGTGCCAGCTCCGCCGGGACAGGGGGCGCAAATGGCTACACCTTC,CASSAGTGGANGYTF
TRBV18,.,TRBJ2-2,.,TGTGCCAGCTCACCCAGGAGTCCAGGGCTGGTCGGGGAGCTGTTTTTT,CASSPRSPGLVGELFF
TRBV4-1,TRBD2,TRBJ2-1,many,TGCGCCAGCAGCCAAGAAAAGTGGACTAGCGGGAGCGTCGAGCAGTTCTTC,CASSQEKWTSGSVEQFF
TRBV6-1,.,TRBJ1-1,.,TGTGCCAGCAAACAAGGGACGGGGGACACTGAAGCTTTCTTT,CASKQGTGDTEAFF
TRBV7-2,TRBD1,TRBJ2-2,few,TGTGCCAGCAGCCCCGACAGGGCCGGTGGGGAGCTGTTTTTT,CASSPDRAGGELFF
TRBV19,TRBD1,TRBJ1-5,many,TGTGCCAGTACCCCCGGACAGGCTGATCAGCCCCAGCATTTT,CASTPGQADQPQHF
TRBV12-3/TRBV12-4,.,TRBJ1-1,many,TGTGCCAGCAGTTTAAGGCCGAACACTGAAGCTTTCTTT,CASSLRPNTEAFF
TRBV9,TRBD1,TRBJ2-7,many,TGTGCCAGCAGCTCTGGACAGGGTTGGGACGAGCAGTACTTC,CASSSGQGWDEQYF
TRBV2,TRBD1,TRBJ2-7,many,TGTGCCAGCAGGGACACAGGGGCCGAGCAGTACTTC,CASRDTGAEQYF
TRBV30,.,TRBJ2-5,many,TGTGCCTGGTGGGGGGCAGGACGGAGCCAAGAGACCCAGTACTTC,CAWWGAGRSQETQYF
TRBV28,TRBD1,TRBJ2-1,many,TGTGCCAGCAGTTCGTGGACAGGGGATAGGATGAATGAGCAGTTCTTC,CASSSWTGDRMNEQFF
TRBV2,.,TRBJ2-7,many,TGTGCCAGCGGAGGAAGGAGGGCAGATAACGAGCAGTACTTC,CASGGRRADNEQYF
TRBV12-5,.,TRBJ2-3,few,TGTGCTAGTGGCTACAGCACAGATACGCAGTATTTT,CASGYSTDTQYF
TRBV24-1,TRBD2,TRBJ2-3,.,TGTGCCACCGGGCCGGGACTACGCACAGATACGCAGTATTTT,CATGPGLRTDTQYF
TRBV6-1,TRBD1,TRBJ1-2,.,TGTGCCAGCAGGCTCGGGACAGGCTATGGCTACACCTTC,CASRLGTGYGYTF
TRBV28,TRBD1,TRBJ1-1,.,TGTGCCAGCAGACCCCGGGACAGGGACACTGAAGCTTTCTTT,CASRPRDRDTEAFF
TRBV11-2,TRBD2,TRBJ2-5,many,TGTGCCAGCAGCCCGGGACTAGCGGGAGGCCAGCAAGAGACCCAGTACTTC,CASSPGLAGGQQETQYF
TRBV27,TRBD1,TRBJ1-2,few,TGTGCCAGCAGTTTATACCCAGGACAGGTCGCCGTAAATGGCTACACCTTC,CASSLYPGQVAVNGYTF
TRBV24-1,.,TRBJ2-5,many,TGTGCCACCAGTGATTTTAAAGGGACTCAGTACTTC,CATSDFKGTQYF
TRBV11-2,.,TRBJ2-1,many,TGTGCCAGCAGCCTCCTGGGGGGGCTCAACAATGAGCAGTTCTTC,CASSLLGGLNNEQFF
TRBV5-1,TRBD2,TRBJ2-6,many,TGCGCCAGCAGCGCGGGACTAGCGGGACCCGCTGGGGCCAACGTCCTGACTTTC,CASSAGLAGPAGANVLTF
TRBV12-3/TRBV12-4,.,TRBJ2-7,many,TGTGCCAGCAGTTTATGGGGTAACGAGCAGTACTTC,CASSLWGNEQYF
TRBV19,.,TRBJ1-5,.,TGTGCCAGTAGTCCCCCTCAGGAGTATCAGCCCCAGCATTTT,CASSPPQEYQPQHF
TRBV10-3,TRBD1,TRBJ2-1,.,TGTGCCATCACTGACCTGTCAGGGGGCTCCTACAATGAGCAGTTCTTC,CAITDLSGGSYNEQFF
TRBV24-1,.,TRBJ1-2,.,TGTGCCACCAGTGATTCCACAGGGTCGAACTATGGCTACACCTTC,CATSDSTGSNYGYTF
TRBV19,.,TRBJ1-4,many,TGTGCCAGTAGTAGAGGGACTCTCCCTAATGAAAAACTGTTTTTT,CASSRGTLPNEKLFF
TRBV28,TRBD1,TRBJ1-5,many,TGTGCCAGCAGTTTAGCGGGACAGGGGGCGTTGAATTATCAGCCCCAGCATTTT,CASSLAGQGALNYQPQHF
TRBV18,.,TRBJ1-4,many,TGTGCCAGCTCAAGTTTAAGGGAAGGAAATGAAAAACTGTTTTTT,CASSSLREGNEKLFF
TRBV6-1,.,TRBJ1-1,.,TGTGCCAGCAGGGACAGTAAGAACACTGAAGCTTTCTTT,CASRDSKNTEAFF
TRBV7-3,TRBD2,TRBJ2-3,.,TGTGCCAGCAGCCCCGGGACTAGCTGGGGAACAGATACGCAGTATTTT,CASSPGTSWGTDTQYF
TRBV3-1,TRBD1,TRBJ1-1,many,TGTGCCAGCAGCTTGGGACAGCGATTGAACACTGAAGCTTTCTTT,CASSLGQRLNTEAFF
TRBV11-2,.,TRBJ2-5,many,TGTGCCAGCACTCAAGCGAGGGATCACCAGTACTTC,CASTQARDHQYF
TRBV24-1,TRBD2,TRBJ2-3,.,TGTGCCACCAGTGATCCCCGACTAGCGGGAGCTGTAGATACGCAGTATTTT,CATSDPRLAGAVDTQYF
TRBV30,.,TRBJ1-4,many,TGTGCCTGGACGTCGCGGCGGGGGAAAGAAAAACTGTTTTTT,CAWTSRRGKEKLFF
TRBV12-3/TRBV12-4,.,TRBJ1-2,.,TGTGCCAGCAGCACGGACGGAGGATACTATGGCTACACCTTC,CASSTDGGYYGYTF
TRBV7-6,.,TRBJ2-7,.,TGTGCCAGCAGCTCCGCCTTAGGGGGGTTCGAGCAGTACTTC,CASSSALGGFEQYF